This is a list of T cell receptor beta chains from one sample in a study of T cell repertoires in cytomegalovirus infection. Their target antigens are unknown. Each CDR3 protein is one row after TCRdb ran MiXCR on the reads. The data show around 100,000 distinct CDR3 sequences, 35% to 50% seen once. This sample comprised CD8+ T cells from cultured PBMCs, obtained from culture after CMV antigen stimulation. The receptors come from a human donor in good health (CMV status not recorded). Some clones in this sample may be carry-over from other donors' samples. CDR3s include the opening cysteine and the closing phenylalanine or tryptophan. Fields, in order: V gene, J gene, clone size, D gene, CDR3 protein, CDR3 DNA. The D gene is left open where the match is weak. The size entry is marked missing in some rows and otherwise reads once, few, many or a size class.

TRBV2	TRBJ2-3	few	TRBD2	CASSALGGIDTQYF	TGTGCCAGCAGTGCCCTCGGGGGGATAGATACGCAGTATTTT
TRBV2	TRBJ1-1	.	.	CASSEADRDTPNTEAFF	TGTGCCAGCAGTGAAGCAGACCGGGACACGCCGAACACTGAAGCTTTCTTT
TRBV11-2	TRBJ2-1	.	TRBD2	CASSLVLAGERIF	TGTGCCAGCAGCTTAGTTCTAGCGGGGGAGAGGATCTTC
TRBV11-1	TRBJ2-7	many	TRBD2	CASSSPLAETYEQYF	TGTGCCAGCAGCTCACCTCTAGCGGAAACCTACGAGCAGTACTTC
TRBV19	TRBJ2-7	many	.	CATLDRLNYEQYF	TGTGCCACCCTGGACAGACTAAACTACGAGCAGTACTTC
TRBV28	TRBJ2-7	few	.	CASSKTGSSYEQYF	TGTGCCAGCAGCAAAACAGGTAGCTCCTACGAGCAGTACTTC
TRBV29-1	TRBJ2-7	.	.	CSALDGYSYEQYF	TGCAGCGCTTTGGACGGTTACTCCTACGAGCAGTACTTC
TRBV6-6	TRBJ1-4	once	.	CASSWDANEKLFF	TGTGCCAGCAGTTGGGACGCTAATGAAAAACTGTTTTTT
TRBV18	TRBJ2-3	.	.	CASSPHRSDSSSTDTQYF	TGTGCCAGCTCACCTCATCGTTCGGACTCTTCTAGCACAGATACGCAGTATTTT
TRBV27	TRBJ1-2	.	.	CASRYRDAMGYTF	TGTGCCAGCAGATACAGGGATGCGATGGGCTACACCTTC